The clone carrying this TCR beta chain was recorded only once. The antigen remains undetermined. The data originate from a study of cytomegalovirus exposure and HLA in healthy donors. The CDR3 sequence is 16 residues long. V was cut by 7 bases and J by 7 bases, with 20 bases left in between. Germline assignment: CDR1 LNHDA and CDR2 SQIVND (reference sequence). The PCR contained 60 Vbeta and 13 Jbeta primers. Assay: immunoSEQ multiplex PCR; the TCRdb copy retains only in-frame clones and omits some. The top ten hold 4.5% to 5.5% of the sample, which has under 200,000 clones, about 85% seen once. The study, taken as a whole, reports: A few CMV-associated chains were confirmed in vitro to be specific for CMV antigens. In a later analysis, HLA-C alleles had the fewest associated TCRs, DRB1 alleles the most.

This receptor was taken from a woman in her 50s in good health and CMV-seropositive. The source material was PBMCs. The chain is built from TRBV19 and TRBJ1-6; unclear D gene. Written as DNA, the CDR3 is TGTGCCAGTAAGGCCCGCGAACAGCAACGCAATTCACCCCTCCACTTT. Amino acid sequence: CASKAREQQRNSPLHF.